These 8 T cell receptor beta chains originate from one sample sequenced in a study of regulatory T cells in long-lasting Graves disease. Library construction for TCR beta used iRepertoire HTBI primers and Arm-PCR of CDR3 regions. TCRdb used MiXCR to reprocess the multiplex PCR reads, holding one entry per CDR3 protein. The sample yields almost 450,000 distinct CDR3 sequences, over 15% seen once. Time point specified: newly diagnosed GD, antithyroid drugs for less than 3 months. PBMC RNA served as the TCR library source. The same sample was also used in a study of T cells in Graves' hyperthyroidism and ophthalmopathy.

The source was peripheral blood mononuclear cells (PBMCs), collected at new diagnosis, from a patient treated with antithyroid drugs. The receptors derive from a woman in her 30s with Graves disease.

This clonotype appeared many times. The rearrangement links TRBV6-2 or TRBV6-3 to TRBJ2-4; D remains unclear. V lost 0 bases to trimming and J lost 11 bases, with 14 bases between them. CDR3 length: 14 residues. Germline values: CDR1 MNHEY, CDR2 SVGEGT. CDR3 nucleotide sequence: TGTGCCAGCAGTTACTCGGGCAGAGCGAGGCTTCAGTACTTC. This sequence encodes CASSYSGRARLQYF.

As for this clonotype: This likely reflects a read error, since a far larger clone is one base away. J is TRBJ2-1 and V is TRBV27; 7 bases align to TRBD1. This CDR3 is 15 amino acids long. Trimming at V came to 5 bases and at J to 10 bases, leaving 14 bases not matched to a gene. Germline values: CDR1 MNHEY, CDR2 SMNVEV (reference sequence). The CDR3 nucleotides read TGTGCCAGCAGTACTAACAGGGGTCTCGCCTACGAGCAGTTCTTC. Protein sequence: CASSTNRGLAYEQFF.

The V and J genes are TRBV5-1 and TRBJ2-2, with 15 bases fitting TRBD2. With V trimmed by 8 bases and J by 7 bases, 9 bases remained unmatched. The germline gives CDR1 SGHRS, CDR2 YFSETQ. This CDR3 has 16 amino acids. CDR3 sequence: CASSGLAGGPIGELFF. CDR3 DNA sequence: TGCGCCAGTTCCGGACTAGCGGGAGGGCCAATCGGGGAGCTGTTTTTT.

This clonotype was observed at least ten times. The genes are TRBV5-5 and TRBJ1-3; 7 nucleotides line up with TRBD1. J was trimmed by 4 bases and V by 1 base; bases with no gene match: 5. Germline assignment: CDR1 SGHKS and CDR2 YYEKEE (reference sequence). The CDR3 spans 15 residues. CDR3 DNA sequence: TGTGCCAGCAGCTTGAACCAAGGGGGCGGAAACACCATATATTTT. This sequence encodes CASSLNQGGGNTIYF.

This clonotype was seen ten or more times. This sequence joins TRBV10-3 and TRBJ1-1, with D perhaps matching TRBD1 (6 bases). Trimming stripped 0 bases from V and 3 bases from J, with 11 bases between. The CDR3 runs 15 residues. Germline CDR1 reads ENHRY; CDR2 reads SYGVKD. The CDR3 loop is CAISESGAMDTEAFF. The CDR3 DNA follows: TGTGCCATCAGTGAGTCGGGGGCTATGGACACTGAAGCTTTCTTT.

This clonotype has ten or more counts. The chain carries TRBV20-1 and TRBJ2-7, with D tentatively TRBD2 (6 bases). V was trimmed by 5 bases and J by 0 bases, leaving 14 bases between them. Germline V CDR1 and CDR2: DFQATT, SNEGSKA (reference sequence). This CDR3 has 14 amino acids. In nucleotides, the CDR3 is TGCAGTGCTTTAAGCGGAGGGAGCTCCTACGAGCAGTACTTC. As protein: CSALSGGSSYEQYF.

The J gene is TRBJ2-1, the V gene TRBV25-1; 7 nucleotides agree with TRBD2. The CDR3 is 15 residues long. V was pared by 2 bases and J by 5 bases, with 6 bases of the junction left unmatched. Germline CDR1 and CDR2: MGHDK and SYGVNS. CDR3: CASSEMPSGNNEQFF. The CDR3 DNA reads TGTGCCAGCAGTGAAATGCCTAGCGGAAACAATGAGCAGTTCTTC.

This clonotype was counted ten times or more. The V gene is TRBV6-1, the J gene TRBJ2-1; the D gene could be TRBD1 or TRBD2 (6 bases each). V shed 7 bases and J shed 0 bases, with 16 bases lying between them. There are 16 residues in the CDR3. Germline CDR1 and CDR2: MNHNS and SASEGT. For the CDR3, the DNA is TGTGCCAGCAATGGGGGGCGATTGAGCTCCTACAATGAGCAGTTCTTC. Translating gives CASNGGRLSSYNEQFF.